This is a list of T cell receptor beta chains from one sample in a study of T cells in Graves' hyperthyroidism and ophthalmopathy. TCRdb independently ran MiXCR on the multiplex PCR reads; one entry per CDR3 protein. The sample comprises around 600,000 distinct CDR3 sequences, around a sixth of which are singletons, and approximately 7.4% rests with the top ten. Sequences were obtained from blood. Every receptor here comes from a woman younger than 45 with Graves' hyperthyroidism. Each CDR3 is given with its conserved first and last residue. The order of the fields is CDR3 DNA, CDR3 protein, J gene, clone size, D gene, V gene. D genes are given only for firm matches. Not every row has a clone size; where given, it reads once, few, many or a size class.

CDR3 DNA: TGTGCCAGCAGTTTGAGGGGGCGGCTTGGTACTGAAGCTTTCTTT; CDR3 protein: CASSLRGRLGTEAFF; J gene: TRBJ1-1; clone size: many; D gene: TRBD1; V gene: TRBV28
CDR3 DNA: TGTGCCAGCGGGCCTCTGGTGGACAATGAGCAGTTCTTC; CDR3 protein: CASGPLVDNEQFF; J gene: TRBJ2-1; clone size: NA; D gene: NA; V gene: TRBV12-3/TRBV12-4
CDR3 DNA: TGTGCCAGCAGGGGGACAGGGAGCACAGATACGCAGTATTTT; CDR3 protein: CASRGTGSTDTQYF; J gene: TRBJ2-3; clone size: many; D gene: TRBD1; V gene: TRBV2
CDR3 DNA: TGTGCCAGCACCAGGAGCCGACTAGCGGGAGGGCGAACCTACGAGCAGTACTTC; CDR3 protein: CASTRSRLAGGRTYEQYF; J gene: TRBJ2-7; clone size: many; D gene: TRBD2; V gene: TRBV6-1
CDR3 DNA: TGTGCCAGCAGTTCGAGGGGCTCTGGGGCCAACGTCCTGACTTTC; CDR3 protein: CASSSRGSGANVLTF; J gene: TRBJ2-6; clone size: many; D gene: NA; V gene: TRBV12-3/TRBV12-4
CDR3 DNA: TGTGCCAGCAGCCTCCGGGACAGGGGGATAGGTGAAAAACTGTTTTTT; CDR3 protein: CASSLRDRGIGEKLFF; J gene: TRBJ1-4; clone size: NA; D gene: TRBD1; V gene: TRBV2
CDR3 DNA: TGTGCCAGCAGCCCGGGGACTAGCGGGAGATGGGTAGATACGCAGTATTTT; CDR3 protein: CASSPGTSGRWVDTQYF; J gene: TRBJ2-3; clone size: few; D gene: TRBD2; V gene: TRBV9
CDR3 DNA: TGTGCCAGCAGCGTAGATGGACAGCCTAATTCACCCCTCCACTTT; CDR3 protein: CASSVDGQPNSPLHF; J gene: TRBJ1-6; clone size: NA; D gene: NA; V gene: TRBV9
CDR3 DNA: TGCAGTGCCCGCCTATTAGAGACTAGCGGTCCCTCCTACAATGAGCAGTTCTTC; CDR3 protein: CSARLLETSGPSYNEQFF; J gene: TRBJ2-1; clone size: NA; D gene: TRBD2; V gene: TRBV20-1
CDR3 DNA: TGTGCCAGCAGCATTGTATTACGGGACCCCTGGTCCTACGAGCAGTACTTC; CDR3 protein: CASSIVLRDPWSYEQYF; J gene: TRBJ2-7; clone size: many; D gene: NA; V gene: TRBV7-2
CDR3 DNA: TGCAGTGCTAGACTTGATTTAGCTGCCAACGAGCAGTACTTC; CDR3 protein: CSARLDLAANEQYF; J gene: TRBJ2-7; clone size: many; D gene: NA; V gene: TRBV20-1
CDR3 DNA: TGCGCCAGCAACTCCGGACTCCTTCACTCCTACGAGCAGTACTTC; CDR3 protein: CASNSGLLHSYEQYF; J gene: TRBJ2-7; clone size: many; D gene: NA; V gene: TRBV5-1
CDR3 DNA: TGTGCCAGCAGCTTTTCCGGGGGGACCTCCCACCCCAAGTACTATGGCTACACCTTC; CDR3 protein: CASSFSGGTSHPKYYGYTF; J gene: TRBJ1-2; clone size: many; D gene: NA; V gene: TRBV7-9
CDR3 DNA: TGTGCCAGCAGTTTAAGGAGGGTTGGGTACAATGAGCAGTTCTTC; CDR3 protein: CASSLRRVGYNEQFF; J gene: TRBJ2-1; clone size: many; D gene: NA; V gene: TRBV28
CDR3 DNA: TGCAGCGCTACCGACAGGGGTCAATTCGACCCCCCCTCTGGGGCCAACGTCCTGACTTTC; CDR3 protein: CSATDRGQFDPPSGANVLTF; J gene: TRBJ2-6; clone size: NA; D gene: TRBD1; V gene: TRBV29-1
CDR3 DNA: TGTGCTAGTGGCTTCTTATATTCGACTCGAACTAATGAAAAACTGTTTTTT; CDR3 protein: CASGFLYSTRTNEKLFF; J gene: TRBJ1-4; clone size: few; D gene: NA; V gene: TRBV12-5